Ten or more counts support the clone carrying this T cell receptor (beta chain). The target antigen is unknown. This sample was included in a study of human T cells and chemical hapten exposure. Study as a whole: Patients, a majority of them female, were diagnosed with alopecia areata, totalis or universalis. Study-wide results and limits: Expanded TCRs were compared with controls, and the expanded TCRs formed significantly more large CDR3 similarity clusters.

TCRdb analysed the RACE reads with MiXCR anew, one entry per CDR3 protein. The sample shows 89,000 or so distinct CDR3 sequences, 6.6% of them seen only once. Time point meaning: patch test 2, 6 weeks after DPC sensitization. Noted treatment: therapeutic diphenylcyclopropenone sensitization with weekly scalp DPC. Blood draws preceded each patch test application. Unfractionated whole blood served as the source for total RNA extraction. This CDR3 has 15 amino acids. With 5 bases clipped from V and 0 bases from J, the junction kept 7 bases outside the gene matches. CDR1 is SGHAT, CDR2 FQNNGV, per germline.

Specimen: whole blood, collected in connection with sensitization to the hapten diphenylcyclopropenone (DPC). This TCR came from a woman in her 30s with alopecia areata. Some clones in this sample may be carry-over from other donors' samples. The genes are TRBV11-2 and TRBJ2-7; 7 bases match TRBD1. CDR3 in DNA: TGTGCCAGCAGCACAAATCGGGACAGCTCCTACGAGCAGTACTTC. Its translation is CASSTNRDSSYEQYF.